This T cell receptor (beta chain) was retrieved from a study of OX40 agonist ivuxolimab in advanced cancers. Clones were read by immunoSEQ multiplex PCR, and TCRdb kept only the in-frame ones, dropping some. The sample carries 75,000 to 90,000 clones, about nine tenths recorded once. On this clone itself: Its antigen is unidentified.

Germline assignment: CDR1 SEHNR and CDR2 FQNEAQ (reference sequence). The CDR3 is 17 amino acids. V was cut by 4 bases and J by 4 bases, with 19 bases left in between. Overall study findings and caveats: In general, CD8+ T cells held more expanded clones than CD4+ did, on average.

The chain recombines TRBV7-9 with TRBJ2-2, with D perhaps assigned TRBD1 or TRBD2 (5 bases each). The sequence came from an adult with an advanced solid tumor such as melanoma, head and neck, liver or kidney cancer. Specimen: CD4+ or CD8+ T cells sorted from blood, collected in a trial of the OX40 agonist ivuxolimab. In DNA form, the CDR3 reads TGTGCCAGCAGCTCCATTGGGGGATTGCGGACCACCGGGGAGCTGTTTTTT. Its protein product is CASSSIGGLRTTGELFF.